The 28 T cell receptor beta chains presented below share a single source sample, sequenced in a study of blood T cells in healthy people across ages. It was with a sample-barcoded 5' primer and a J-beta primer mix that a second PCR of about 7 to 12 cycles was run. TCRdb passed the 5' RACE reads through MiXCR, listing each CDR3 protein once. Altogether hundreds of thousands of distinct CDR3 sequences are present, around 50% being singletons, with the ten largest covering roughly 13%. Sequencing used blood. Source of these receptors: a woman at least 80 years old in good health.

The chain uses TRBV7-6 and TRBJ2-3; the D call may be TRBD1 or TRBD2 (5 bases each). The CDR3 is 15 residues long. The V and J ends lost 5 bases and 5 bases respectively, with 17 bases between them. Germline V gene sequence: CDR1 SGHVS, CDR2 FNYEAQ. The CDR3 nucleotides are TGTGCCAGCAGCCCTGCAGTTGAGGGGAGAGATACGCAGTATTTT. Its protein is CASSPAVEGRDTQYF.

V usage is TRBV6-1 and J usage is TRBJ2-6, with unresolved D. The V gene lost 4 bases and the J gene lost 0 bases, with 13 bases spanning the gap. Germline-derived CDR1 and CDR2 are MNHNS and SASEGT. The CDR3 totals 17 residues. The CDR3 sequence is CASSAGPIHSGANVLTF. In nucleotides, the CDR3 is TGTGCCAGCAGTGCCGGGCCAATTCACTCTGGGGCCAACGTCCTGACTTTC.

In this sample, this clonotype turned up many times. The CDR3 nucleotides are TGTGCCAGCAGCCGATTAGCGGGACTCGGCGATACGCAGTATTTT. Residues: CASSRLAGLGDTQYF. V and J are TRBV3-1 and TRBJ2-3, with TRBD2 matching over 8 bases. With 4 bases clipped from V and 6 bases from J, the junction kept 9 bases outside the gene matches. The germline V gene has CDR1 LGHDT and CDR2 YNNKEL (reference sequence). The CDR3 covers 15 residues.

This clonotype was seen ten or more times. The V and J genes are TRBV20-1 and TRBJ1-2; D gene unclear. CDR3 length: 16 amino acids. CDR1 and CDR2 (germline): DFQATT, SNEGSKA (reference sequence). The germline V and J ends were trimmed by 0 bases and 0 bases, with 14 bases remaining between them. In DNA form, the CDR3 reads TGCAGTGCTAGAGATCAAGTAAGGCTAGCTAACTATGGCTACACCTTC. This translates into CSARDQVRLANYGYTF.

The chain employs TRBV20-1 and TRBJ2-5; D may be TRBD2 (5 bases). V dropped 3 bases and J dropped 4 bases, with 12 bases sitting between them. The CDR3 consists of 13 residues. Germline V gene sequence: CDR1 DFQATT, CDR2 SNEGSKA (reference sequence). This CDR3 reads CSASPEEGETQYF. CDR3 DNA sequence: TGCAGTGCTAGTCCGGAGGAAGGAGAGACCCAGTACTTC.

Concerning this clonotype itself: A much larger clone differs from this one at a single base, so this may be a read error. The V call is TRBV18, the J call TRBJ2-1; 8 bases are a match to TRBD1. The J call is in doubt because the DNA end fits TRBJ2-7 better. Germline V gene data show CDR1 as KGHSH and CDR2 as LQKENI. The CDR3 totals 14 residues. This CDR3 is CASSPDRGVYGQYF. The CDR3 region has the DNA TGTGCCAGCTCACCAGACAGGGGTGTGTACGGGCAGTACTTC.

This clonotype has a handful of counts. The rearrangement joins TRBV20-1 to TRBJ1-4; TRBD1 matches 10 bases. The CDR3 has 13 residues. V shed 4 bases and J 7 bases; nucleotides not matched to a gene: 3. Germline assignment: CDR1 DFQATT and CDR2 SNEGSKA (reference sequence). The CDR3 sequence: CSAKTGGIEKLFF. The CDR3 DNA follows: TGCAGTGCTAAGACAGGGGGCATTGAAAAACTGTTTTTT.

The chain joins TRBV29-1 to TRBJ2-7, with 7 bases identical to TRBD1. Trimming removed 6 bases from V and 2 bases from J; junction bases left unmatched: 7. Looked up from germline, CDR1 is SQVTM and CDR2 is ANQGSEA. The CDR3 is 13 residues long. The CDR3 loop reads CSVGTGAAYEQYF. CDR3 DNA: TGCAGCGTCGGAACAGGGGCAGCCTACGAGCAGTACTTC.

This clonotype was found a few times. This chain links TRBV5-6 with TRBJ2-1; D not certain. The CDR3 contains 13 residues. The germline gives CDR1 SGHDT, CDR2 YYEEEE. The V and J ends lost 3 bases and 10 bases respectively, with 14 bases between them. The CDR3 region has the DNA TGTGCCAGCAGCTCACAAATGTCGAGGGAGCAGTTCTTC. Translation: CASSSQMSREQFF.

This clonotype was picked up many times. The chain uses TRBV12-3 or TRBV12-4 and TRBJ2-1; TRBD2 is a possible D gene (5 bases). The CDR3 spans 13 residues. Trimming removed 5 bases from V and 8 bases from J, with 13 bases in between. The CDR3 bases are TGTGCCAGCAGTGTTCGGGATAACTATGAGCAGTTCTTC. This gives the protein CASSVRDNYEQFF.

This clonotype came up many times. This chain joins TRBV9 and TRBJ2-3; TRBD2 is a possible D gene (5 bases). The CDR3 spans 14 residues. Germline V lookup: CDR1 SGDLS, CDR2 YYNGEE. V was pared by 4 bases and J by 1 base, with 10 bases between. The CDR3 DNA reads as TGTGCCAGCAGCACCGGACTCCGCACAGATACGCAGTATTTT. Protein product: CASSTGLRTDTQYF.

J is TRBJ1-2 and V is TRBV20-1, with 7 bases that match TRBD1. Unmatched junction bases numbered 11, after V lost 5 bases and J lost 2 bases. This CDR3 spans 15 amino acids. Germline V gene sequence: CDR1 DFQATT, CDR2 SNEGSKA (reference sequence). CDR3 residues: CSAAEDLTGNYGYTF. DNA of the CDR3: TGCAGTGCTGCAGAGGATCTGACAGGGAACTATGGCTACACCTTC.

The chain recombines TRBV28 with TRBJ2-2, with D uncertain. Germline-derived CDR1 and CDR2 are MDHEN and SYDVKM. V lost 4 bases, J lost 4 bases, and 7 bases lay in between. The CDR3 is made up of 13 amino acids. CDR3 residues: CASSWPSTGELFF. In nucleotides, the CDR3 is TGTGCCAGCAGTTGGCCGAGCACCGGGGAGCTGTTTTTT.

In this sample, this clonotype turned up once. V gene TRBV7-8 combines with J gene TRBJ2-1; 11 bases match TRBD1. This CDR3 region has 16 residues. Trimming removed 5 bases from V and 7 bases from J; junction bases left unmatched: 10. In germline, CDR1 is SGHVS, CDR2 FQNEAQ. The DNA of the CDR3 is TGTGCCAGCAGCACTCCGGGACAGGGGGTTTGGAATGAGCAGTTCTTC. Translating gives CASSTPGQGVWNEQFF.

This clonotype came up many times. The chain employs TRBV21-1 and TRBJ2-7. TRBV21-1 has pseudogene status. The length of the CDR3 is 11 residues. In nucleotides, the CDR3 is TGTGCCAGCAAAATGACGTTAGAGCAGTACTTC. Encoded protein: CASKMTLEQYF.

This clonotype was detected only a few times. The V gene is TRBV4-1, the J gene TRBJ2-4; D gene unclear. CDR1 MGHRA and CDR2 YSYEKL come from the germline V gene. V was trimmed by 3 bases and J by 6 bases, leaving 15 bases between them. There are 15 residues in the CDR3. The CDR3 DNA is TGCGCCAGCAGCCACCCTACACAAGGCAGAAACATTCAGTACTTC. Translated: CASSHPTQGRNIQYF.

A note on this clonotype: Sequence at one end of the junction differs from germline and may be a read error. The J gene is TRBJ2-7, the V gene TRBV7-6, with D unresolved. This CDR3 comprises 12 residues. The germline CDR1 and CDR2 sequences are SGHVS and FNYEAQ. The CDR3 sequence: CASSPRGGNPYF. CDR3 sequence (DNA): TGCGCCAGCAGCCCGCGAGGTGGAAATCCGTACTTC.

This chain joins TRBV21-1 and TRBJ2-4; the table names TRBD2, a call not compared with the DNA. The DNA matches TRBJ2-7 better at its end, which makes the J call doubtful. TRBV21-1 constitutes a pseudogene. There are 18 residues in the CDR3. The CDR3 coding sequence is TGTGCCAGCAGCAATGTTGACAGCGCCGATCGAGAAAGGGACGAGCAGTACTTC. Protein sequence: CASSNVDSADRERDEQYF.

The CDR3 reads CASSESYASDTQYF. DNA for the CDR3: TGTGCCAGCAGTGAAAGTTATGCTTCAGATACGCAGTATTTT. The genes are TRBV25-1 and TRBJ2-3; no definite D call. The CDR3 has 14 residues. From germline, CDR1 is MGHDK and CDR2 SYGVNS. V dropped 2 bases and J dropped 4 bases, with 10 bases sitting between them. Full variable domain (remainder filled in from reference TRBV25-1 and TRBJ2-3): EADIYQTPRYLVIGTGKKITLECSQTMGHDKMYWYQQDPGMELHLIHYSYGVNSTEKGDLSSESTVSRIRTEHFPLTLESARPSHTSQYLCASSESYASDTQYFGPGTRLTVL.

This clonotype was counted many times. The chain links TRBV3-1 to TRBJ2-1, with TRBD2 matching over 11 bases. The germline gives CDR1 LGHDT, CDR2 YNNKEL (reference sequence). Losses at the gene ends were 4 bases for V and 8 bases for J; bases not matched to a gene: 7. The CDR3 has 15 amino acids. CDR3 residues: CASSRGTSGLDEQFF. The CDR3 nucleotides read TGTGCCAGCAGCCGCGGGACTAGCGGCTTGGATGAGCAGTTCTTC.

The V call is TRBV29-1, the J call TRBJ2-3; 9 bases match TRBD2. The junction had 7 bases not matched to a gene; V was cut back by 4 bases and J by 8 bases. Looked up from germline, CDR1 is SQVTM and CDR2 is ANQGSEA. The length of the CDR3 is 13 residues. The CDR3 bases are TGCAGCGTTGTCGGGGGAGCGGGGGGTACGCAGTATTTT. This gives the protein CSVVGGAGGTQYF.

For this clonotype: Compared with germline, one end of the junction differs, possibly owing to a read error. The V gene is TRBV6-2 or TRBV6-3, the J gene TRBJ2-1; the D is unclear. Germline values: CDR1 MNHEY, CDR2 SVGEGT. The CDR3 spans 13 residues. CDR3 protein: CASNYSRQGEQFF. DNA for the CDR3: TGTGCCAGCAATTACTCGAGACAAGGGGAGCAGTTCTTC.

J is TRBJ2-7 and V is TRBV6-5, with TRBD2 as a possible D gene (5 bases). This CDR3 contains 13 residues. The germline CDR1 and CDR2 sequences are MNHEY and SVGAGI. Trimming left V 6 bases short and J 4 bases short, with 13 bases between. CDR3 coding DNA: TGTGCCAGCAGCGGGGTAGTCGGGTACGAGCAGTACTTC. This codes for CASSGVVGYEQYF.

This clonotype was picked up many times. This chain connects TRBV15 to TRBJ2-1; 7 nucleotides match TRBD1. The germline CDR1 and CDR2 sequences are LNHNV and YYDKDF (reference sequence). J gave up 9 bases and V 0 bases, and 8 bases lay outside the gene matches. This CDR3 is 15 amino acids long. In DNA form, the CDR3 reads TGTGCCACCAGCAGAGATATTACAGGGGTGGGTGAGCAGTTCTTC. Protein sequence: CATSRDITGVGEQFF.

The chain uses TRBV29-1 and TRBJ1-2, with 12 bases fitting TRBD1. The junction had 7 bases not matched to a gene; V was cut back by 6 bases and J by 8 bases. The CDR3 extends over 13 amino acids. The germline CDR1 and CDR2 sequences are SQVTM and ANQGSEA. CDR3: CSVVGQGALGYTF. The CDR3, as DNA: TGCAGCGTGGTGGGACAGGGGGCTCTAGGCTACACCTTC.

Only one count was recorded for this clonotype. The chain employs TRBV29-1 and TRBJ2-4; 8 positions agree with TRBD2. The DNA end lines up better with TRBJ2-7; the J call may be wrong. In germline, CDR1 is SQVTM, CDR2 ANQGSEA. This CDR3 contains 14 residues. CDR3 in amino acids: CSAATSASSYEQYF. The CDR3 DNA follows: TGCAGCGCCGCGACTAGCGCCAGTTCTTACGAGCAGTACTTC.

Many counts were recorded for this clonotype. The CDR3 loop is CASSWFHTDTQYF. The CDR3 DNA reads as TGTGCCAGCAGTTGGTTCCACACAGATACGCAGTATTTT. V gene TRBV27 combines with J gene TRBJ2-3; D unclear. CDR1 is MNHEY and CDR2 is SMNVEV in the germline V gene (reference sequence). This CDR3 region has 13 residues. The V end was cut by 4 bases, the J end by 2 bases, with 7 bases between.

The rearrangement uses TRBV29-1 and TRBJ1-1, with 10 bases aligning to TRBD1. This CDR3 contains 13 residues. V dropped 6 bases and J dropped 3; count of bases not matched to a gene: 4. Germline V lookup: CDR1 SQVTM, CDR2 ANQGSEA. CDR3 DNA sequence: TGCAGCGTCGAGGGACAGGGGTACACTGAAGCTTTCTTT. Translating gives CSVEGQGYTEAFF.